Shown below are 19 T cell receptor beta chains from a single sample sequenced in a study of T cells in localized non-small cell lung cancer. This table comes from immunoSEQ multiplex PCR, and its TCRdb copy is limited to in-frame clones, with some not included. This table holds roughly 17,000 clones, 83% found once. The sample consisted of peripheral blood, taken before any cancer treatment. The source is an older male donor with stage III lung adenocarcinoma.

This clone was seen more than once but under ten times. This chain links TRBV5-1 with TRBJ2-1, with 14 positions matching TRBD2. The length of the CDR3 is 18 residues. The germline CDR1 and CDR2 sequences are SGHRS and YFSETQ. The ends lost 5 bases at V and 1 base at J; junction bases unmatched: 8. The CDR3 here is CASSSGTSGGLSYNEQFF. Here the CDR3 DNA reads TGCGCCAGCAGTTCCGGGACTAGCGGGGGCCTATCCTACAATGAGCAGTTCTTC.

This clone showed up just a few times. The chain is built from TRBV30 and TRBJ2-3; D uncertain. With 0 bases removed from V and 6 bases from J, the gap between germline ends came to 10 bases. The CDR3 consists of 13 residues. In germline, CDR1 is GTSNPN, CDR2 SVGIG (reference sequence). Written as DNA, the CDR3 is TGTGCCTGGAGTGTGAACAGTATGGATACGCAGTATTTT. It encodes CAWSVNSMDTQYF.

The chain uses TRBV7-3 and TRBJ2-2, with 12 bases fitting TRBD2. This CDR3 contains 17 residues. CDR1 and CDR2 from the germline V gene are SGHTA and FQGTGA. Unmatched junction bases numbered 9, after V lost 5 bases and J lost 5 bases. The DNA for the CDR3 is TGTGCCAGCAGCCCTCAGCTACTAGCGGGGGGAACCGGGGAGCTGTTTTTT. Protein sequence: CASSPQLLAGGTGELFF.

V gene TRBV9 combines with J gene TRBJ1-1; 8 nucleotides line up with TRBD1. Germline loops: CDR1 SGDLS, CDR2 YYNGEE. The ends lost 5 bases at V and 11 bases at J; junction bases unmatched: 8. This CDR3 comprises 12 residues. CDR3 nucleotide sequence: TGTGCCAGCAGAGGAATTACAGGGGGGGCTTTCTTT. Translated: CASRGITGGAFF.

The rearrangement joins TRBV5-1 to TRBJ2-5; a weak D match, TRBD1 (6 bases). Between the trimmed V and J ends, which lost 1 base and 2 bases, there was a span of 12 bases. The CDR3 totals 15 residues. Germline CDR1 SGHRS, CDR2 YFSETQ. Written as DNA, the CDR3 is TGCGCCAGCAGCTTGTCTACAGGGATTCAAGAGACCCAGTACTTC. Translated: CASSLSTGIQETQYF.

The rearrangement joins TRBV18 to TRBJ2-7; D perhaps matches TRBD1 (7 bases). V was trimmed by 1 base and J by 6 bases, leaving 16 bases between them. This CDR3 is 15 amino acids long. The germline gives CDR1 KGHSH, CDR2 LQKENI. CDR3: CASSPLGQGGGEQYF. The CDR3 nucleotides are TGTGCCAGCTCACCACTAGGGCAGGGGGGTGGCGAGCAGTACTTC.

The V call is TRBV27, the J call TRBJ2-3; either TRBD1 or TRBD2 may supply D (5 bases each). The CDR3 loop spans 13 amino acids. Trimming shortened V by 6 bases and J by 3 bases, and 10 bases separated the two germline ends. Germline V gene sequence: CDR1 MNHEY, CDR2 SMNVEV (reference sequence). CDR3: CASRGVSTDTQYF. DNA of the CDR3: TGTGCCAGCAGGGGGGTTAGTACAGATACGCAGTATTTT.

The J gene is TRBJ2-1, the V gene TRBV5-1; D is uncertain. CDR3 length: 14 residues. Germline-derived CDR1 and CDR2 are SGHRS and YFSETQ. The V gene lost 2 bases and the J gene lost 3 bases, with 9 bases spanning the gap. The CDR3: CASSFGNSYNEQFF. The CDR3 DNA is TGCGCCAGCAGCTTTGGGAACAGCTACAATGAGCAGTTCTTC.

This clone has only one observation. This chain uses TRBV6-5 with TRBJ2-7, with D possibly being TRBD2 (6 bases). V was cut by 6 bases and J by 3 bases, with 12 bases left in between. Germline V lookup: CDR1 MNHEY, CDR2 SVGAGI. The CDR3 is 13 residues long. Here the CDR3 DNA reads TGTGCCAGCAGGCGGGACTTACTCTACGAGCAGTACTTC. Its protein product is CASRRDLLYEQYF.

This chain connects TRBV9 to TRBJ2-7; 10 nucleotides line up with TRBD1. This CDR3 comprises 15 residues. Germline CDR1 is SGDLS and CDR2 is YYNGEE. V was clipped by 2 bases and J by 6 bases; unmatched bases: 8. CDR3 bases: TGTGCCAGCAGCGTGGGACAGGGGCCCTTTGGCGAGCAGTACTTC. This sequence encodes CASSVGQGPFGEQYF.

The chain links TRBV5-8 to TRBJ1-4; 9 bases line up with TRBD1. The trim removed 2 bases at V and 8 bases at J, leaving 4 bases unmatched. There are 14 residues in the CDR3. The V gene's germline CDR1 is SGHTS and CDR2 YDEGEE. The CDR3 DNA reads TGTGCCAGCAGCTTAGGACAGGGGAGAGAAAAACTGTTTTTT. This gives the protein CASSLGQGREKLFF.

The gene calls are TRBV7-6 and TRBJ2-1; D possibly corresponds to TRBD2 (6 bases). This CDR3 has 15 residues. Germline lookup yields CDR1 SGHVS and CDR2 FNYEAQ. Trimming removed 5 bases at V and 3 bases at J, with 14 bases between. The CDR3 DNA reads TGTGCCAGCAGCCGTAGCGAGGGAGGCTACAATGAGCAGTTCTTC. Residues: CASSRSEGGYNEQFF. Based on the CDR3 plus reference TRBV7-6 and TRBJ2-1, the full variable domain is GAGVSQSPRYKVTKRGQDVALRCDPISGHVSLYWYRQALGQGPEFLTYFNYEAQQDKSGLPNDRFSAERPEGSISTLTIQRTEQRDSAMYRCASSRSEGGYNEQFFGPGTRLTVL.

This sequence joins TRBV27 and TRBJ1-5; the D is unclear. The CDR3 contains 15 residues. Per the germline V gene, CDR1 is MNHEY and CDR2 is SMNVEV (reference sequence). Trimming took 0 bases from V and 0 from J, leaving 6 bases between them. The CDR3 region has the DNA TGTGCCAGCAGTTTATCAGGAAATAGCAATCAGCCCCAGCATTTT. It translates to CASSLSGNSNQPQHF.

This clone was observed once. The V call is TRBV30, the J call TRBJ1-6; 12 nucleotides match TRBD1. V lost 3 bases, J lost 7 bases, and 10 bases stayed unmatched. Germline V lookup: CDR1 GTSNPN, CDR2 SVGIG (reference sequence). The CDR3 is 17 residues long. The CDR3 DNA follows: TGTGCCTGGAGCGGCCCGGGACAGGGGGCCTTAAATTCACCCCTCCACTTT. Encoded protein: CAWSGPGQGALNSPLHF.

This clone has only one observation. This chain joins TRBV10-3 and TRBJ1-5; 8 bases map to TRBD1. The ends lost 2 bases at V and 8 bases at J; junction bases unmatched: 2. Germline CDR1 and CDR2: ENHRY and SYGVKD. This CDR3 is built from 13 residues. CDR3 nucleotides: TGTGCCATCAGTGAGGACAGGGGAAAGCCCCAGCATTTT. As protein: CAISEDRGKPQHF.

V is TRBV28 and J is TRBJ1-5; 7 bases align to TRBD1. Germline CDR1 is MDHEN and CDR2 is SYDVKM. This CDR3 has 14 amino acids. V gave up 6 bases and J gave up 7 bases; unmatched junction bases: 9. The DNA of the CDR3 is TGTGCCAGCAGCAATACAGGGGCAGGCCAGCCCCAGCATTTT. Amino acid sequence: CASSNTGAGQPQHF.

CDR3 sequence reads: CASSLRGSSYNEQFF. The CDR3 coding sequence is TGTGCCAGCAGCTTAAGGGGGTCCTCCTACAATGAGCAGTTCTTC. This rearrangement joins TRBV5-8 to TRBJ2-1; a weak D match, TRBD1 (6 bases). CDR3 size: 15 residues. Trimming stripped 2 bases from V and 0 bases from J, with 9 bases between. The germline V gene encodes CDR1 SGHTS and CDR2 YDEGEE.

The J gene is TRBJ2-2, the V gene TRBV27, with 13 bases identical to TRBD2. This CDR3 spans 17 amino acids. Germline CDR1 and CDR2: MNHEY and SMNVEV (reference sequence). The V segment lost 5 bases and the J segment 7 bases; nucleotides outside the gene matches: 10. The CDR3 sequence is CASSLGLAGAGGGELFF. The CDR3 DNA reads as TGTGCCAGCAGTCTCGGACTAGCGGGGGCCGGGGGCGGGGAGCTGTTTTTT.

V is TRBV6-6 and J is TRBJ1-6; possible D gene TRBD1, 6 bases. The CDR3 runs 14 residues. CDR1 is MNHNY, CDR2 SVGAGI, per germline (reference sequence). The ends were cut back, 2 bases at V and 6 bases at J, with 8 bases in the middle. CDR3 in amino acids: CASSYGDINSPLHF. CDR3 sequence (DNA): TGTGCCAGCAGTTACGGGGACATTAATTCACCCCTCCACTTT.